This T cell receptor (beta chain) was identified during a study of Ad26.COV2.S vaccination and SARS-CoV-2 variants. Study-wide results and caveats: Substantial breadth in spike-specific CD8+ and CD4+ T cell responses was reportedly seen after vaccination.

Sequenced by immunoSEQ multiplex PCR; TCRdb stores in-frame clones only, minus some. The sample contains hundreds of thousands of clones, roughly 91% of which appear only once. Treatment defined: approximately 18 received Ad26.COV2.S at low or high dose, single or two shots; several received placebo; per-sample allocation not given. On day 63 after the first injection, vaccine and placebo recipients gave samples. Participants' vaccine, an Ad26 vector, delivered Wuhan-strain SARS-CoV-2 spike. Note on this clone: Its target is not known.

Trimming left V 3 bases short and J 0 bases short, with 19 bases between. Germline V gene sequence: CDR1 SGHAT, CDR2 FQNNGV. The CDR3 spans 18 residues. The sequence was obtained from a person between 18 and 65 years old who received the Ad26.COV2.S COVID-19 vaccine or a placebo. Specimen: peripheral blood, collected in a trial of Ad26.COV2.S vaccine versus placebo. V is TRBV11-2 and J is TRBJ2-3, with D maybe TRBD1 (6 bases). CDR3 region: CASSFPPTRTVSTDTQYF. The CDR3 DNA is TGTGCCAGCAGCTTCCCCCCCACAAGGACAGTTAGCACAGATACGCAGTATTTT.